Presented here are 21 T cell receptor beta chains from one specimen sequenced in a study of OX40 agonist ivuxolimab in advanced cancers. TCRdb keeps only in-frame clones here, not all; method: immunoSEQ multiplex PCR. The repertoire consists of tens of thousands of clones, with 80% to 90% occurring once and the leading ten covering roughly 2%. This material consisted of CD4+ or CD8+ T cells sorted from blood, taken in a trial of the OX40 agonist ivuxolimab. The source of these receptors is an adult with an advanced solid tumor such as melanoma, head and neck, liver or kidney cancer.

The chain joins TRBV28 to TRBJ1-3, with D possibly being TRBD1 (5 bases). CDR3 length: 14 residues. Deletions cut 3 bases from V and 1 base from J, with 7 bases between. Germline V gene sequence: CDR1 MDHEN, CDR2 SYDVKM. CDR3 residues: CASSFAGSGNTIYF. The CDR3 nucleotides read TGTGCCAGCAGTTTTGCAGGGTCTGGAAACACCATATATTTT.

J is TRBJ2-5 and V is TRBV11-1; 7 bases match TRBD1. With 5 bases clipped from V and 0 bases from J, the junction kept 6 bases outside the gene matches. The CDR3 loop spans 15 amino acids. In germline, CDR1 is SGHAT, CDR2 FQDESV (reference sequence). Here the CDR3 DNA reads TGTGCCAGCAGCCCTAGGGGGCACTACCAAGAGACCCAGTACTTC. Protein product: CASSPRGHYQETQYF.

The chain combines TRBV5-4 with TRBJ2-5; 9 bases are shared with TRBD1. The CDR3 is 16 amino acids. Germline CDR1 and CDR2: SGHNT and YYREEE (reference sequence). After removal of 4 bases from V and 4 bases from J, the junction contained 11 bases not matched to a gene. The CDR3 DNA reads TGTGCCAGCAGCAACACCGGACAGGGGAAAGGAGAGACCCAGTACTTC. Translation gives CASSNTGQGKGETQYF.

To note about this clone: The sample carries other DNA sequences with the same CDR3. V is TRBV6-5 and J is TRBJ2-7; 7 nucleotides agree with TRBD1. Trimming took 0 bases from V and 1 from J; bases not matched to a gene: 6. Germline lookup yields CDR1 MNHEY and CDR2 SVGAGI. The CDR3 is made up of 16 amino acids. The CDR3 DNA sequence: TGTGCCAGCAGTTACTCTAGGGGGCGGATTTCCTACGAGCAGTACTTC. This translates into CASSYSRGRISYEQYF.

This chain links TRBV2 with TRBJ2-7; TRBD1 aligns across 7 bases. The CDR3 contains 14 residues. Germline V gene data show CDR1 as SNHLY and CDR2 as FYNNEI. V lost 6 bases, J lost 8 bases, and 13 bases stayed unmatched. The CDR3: CASSYRTGITQQYF. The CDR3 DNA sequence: TGTGCCAGCAGCTACCGGACAGGTATTACGCAGCAGTACTTC.

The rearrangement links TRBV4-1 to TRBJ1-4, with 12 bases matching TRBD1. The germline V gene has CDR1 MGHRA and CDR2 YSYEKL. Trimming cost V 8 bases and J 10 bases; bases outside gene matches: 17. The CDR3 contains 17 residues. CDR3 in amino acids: CASRLPGQGARRGKLFF. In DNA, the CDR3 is TGCGCCAGCCGTCTCCCGGGACAGGGGGCCCGGCGTGGAAAACTGTTTTTT.

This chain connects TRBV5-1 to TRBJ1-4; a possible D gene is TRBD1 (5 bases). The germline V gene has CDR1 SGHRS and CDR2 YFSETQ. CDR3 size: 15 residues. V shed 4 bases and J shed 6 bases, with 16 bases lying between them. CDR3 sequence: CASSPGDLPYEKLFF. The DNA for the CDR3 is TGCGCCAGCAGCCCGGGGGACTTACCCTATGAAAAACTGTTTTTT. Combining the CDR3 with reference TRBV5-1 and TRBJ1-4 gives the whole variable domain KAGVTQTPRYLIKTRGQQVTLSCSPISGHRSVSWYQQTPGQGLQFLFEYFSETQRNKGNFPGRFSGRQFSNSRSEMNVSTLELGDSALYLCASSPGDLPYEKLFFGSGTQLSVL.

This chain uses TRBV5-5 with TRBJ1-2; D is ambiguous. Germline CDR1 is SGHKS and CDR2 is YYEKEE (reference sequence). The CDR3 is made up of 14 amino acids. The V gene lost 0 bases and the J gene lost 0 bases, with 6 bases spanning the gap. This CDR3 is CASSLADTNYGYTF. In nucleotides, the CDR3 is TGTGCCAGCAGCTTGGCAGATACTAACTATGGCTACACCTTC. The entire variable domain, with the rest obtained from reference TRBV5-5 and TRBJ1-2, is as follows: DAGVTQSPTHLIKTRGQQVTLRCSPISGHKSVSWYQQVLGQGPQFIFQYYEKEERGRGNFPDRFSARQFPNYSSELNVNALLLGDSALYLCASSLADTNYGYTFGSGTRLTVV.

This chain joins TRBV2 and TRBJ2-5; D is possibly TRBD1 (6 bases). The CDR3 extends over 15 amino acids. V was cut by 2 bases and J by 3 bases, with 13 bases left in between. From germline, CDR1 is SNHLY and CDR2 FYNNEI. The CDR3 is CASSEQVNREETQYF. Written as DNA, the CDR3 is TGTGCCAGCAGTGAACAAGTCAACAGGGAAGAGACCCAGTACTTC.

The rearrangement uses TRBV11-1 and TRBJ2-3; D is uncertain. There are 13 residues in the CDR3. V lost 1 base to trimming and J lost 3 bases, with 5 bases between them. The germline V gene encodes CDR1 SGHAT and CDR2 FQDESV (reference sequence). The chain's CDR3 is CASSLVTTDTQYF. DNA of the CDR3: TGTGCCAGCAGCTTAGTGACAACAGATACGCAGTATTTT.

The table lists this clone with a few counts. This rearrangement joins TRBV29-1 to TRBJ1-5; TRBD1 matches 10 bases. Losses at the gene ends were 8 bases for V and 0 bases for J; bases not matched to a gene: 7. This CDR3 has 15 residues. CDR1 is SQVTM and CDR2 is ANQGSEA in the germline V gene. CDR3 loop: CSTGQGRDSNQPQHF. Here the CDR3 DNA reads TGCAGCACGGGACAGGGGAGGGATAGCAATCAGCCCCAGCATTTT.

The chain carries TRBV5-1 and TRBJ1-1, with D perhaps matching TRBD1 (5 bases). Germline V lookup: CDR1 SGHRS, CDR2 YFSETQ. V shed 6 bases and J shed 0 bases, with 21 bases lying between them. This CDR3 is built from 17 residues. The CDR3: CASTLGTDTQMNTEAFF. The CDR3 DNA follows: TGCGCCAGCACCCTTGGTACGGACACCCAAATGAACACTGAAGCTTTCTTT. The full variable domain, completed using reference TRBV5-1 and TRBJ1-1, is KAGVTQTPRYLIKTRGQQVTLSCSPISGHRSVSWYQQTPGQGLQFLFEYFSETQRNKGNFPGRFSGRQFSNSRSEMNVSTLELGDSALYLCASTLGTDTQMNTEAFFGQGTRLTVV.

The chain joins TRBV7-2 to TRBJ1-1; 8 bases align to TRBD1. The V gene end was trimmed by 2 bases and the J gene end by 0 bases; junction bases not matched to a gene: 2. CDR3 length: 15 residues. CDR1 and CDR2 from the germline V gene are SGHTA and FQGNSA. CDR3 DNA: TGTGCCAGCAGCTTAACGACAGGGGTGAACACTGAAGCTTTCTTT. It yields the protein CASSLTTGVNTEAFF.

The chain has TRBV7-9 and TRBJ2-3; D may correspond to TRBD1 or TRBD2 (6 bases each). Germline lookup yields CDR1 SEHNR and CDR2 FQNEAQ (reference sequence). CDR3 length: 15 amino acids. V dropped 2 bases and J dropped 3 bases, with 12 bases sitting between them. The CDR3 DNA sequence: TGTGCCAGCAGCTTATCCCGGGGGCTAACAGATACGCAGTATTTT. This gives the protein CASSLSRGLTDTQYF. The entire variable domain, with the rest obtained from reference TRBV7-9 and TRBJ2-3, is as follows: DTGVSQNPRHKITKRGQNVTFRCDPISEHNRLYWYRQTLGQGPEFLTYFQNEAQLEKSRLLSDRFSAERPKGSFSTLEIQRTEQGDSAMYLCASSLSRGLTDTQYFGPGTRLTVL.

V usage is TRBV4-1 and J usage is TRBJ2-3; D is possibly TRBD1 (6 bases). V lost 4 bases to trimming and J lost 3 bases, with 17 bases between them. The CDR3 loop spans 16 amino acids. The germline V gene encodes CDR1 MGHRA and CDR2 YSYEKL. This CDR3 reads CASSPGARALTDTQYF. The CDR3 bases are TGCGCCAGCAGCCCAGGGGCCAGGGCACTAACAGATACGCAGTATTTT.

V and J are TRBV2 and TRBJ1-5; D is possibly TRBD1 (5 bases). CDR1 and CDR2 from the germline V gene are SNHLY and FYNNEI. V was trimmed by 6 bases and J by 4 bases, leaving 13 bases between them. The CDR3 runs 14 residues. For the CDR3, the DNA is TGTGCCAGCAGGCTGGACAATGGTAATCAGCCCCAGCATTTT. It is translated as CASRLDNGNQPQHF. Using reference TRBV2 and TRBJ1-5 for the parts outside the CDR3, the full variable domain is EPEVTQTPSHQVTQMGQEVILRCVPISNHLYFYWYRQILGQKVEFLVSFYNNEISEKSEIFDDQFSVERPDGSNFTLKIRSTKLEDSAMYFCASRLDNGNQPQHFGDGTRLSIL.

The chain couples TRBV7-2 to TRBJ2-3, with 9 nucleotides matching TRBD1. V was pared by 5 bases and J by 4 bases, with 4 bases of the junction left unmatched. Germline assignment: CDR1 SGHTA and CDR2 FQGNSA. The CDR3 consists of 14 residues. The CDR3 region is CASSRDRVPDTQYF. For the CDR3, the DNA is TGTGCCAGCAGCCGGGACAGGGTACCAGATACGCAGTATTTT.

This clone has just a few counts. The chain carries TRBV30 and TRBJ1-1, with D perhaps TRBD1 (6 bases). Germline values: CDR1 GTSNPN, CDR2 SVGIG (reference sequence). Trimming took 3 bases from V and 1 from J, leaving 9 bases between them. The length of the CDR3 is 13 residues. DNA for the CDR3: TGTGCCTGGAGCGGACAGAGGAACACTGAAGCTTTCTTT. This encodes CAWSGQRNTEAFF.

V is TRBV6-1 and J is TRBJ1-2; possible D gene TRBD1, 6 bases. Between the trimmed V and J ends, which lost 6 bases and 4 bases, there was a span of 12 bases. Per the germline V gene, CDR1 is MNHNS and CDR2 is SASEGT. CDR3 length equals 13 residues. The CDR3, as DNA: TGTGCCAGCAGCGGACAGATGCTCTATGGCTACACCTTC. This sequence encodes CASSGQMLYGYTF.

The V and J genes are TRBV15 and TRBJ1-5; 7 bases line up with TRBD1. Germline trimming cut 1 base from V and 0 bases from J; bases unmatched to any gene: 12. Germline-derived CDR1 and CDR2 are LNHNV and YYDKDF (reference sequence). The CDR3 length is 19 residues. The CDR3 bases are TGTGCCACCAGCAGAGGGACAGGCCTCCACCCTTATAGCAATCAGCCCCAGCATTTT. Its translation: CATSRGTGLHPYSNQPQHF.

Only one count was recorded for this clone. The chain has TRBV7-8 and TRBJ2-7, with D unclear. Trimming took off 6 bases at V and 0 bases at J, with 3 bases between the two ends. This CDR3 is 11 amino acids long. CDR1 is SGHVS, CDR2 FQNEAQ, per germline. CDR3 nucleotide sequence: TGTGCCAGCAGTGACTCCTACGAGCAGTACTTC. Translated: CASSDSYEQYF.